This T cell receptor beta chain was recorded in a study of Ad26.COV2.S vaccination and SARS-CoV-2 variants. The length of the CDR3 is 15 residues. V gave up 4 bases and J gave up 9 bases; unmatched junction bases: 12. The germline CDR1 and CDR2 sequences are SEHNR and FQNEAQ (reference sequence). Assay used: immunoSEQ multiplex PCR; TCRdb lists only in-frame clones, some missing. The sample carries about 500,000 clones, about 89% recorded once. Study-wide results and limits: With respect to non-spike TCR breadth, vaccine and placebo recipients were similar.

The treatment here: around 19 received Ad26.COV2.S at low or high dose, single or two shots; roughly five received placebo; per-sample allocation not given. Material that was analyzed had been drawn on day 63 after the first vaccine or placebo injection. Wuhan-strain SARS-CoV-2 spike was expressed by the Ad26 vector that made up the vaccine. Comments on this clone: Its antigen is not known.

The source is a person aged 18-60 years who received the Ad26.COV2.S COVID-19 vaccine or a placebo. This rearrangement joins TRBV7-9 to TRBJ2-4, with 7 positions matching TRBD2. The sequencing here drew on peripheral blood, taken in a trial of Ad26.COV2.S vaccine versus placebo. The CDR3, as DNA: TGTGCCAGCAGCTGGGCTTTAGCAACGGGGGGCATTCAGTACTTC. Translating gives CASSWALATGGIQYF.